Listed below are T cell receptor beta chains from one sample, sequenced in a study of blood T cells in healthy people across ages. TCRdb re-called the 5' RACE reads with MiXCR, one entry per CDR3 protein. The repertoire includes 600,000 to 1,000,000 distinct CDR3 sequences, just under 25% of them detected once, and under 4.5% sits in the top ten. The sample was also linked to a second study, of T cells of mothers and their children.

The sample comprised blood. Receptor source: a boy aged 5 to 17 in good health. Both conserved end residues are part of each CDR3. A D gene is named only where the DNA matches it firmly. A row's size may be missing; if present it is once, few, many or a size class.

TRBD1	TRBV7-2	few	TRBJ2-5	CASSPTTGTDQETQYF	TGTGCCAGCAGCCCCACTACCGGGACAGACCAAGAGACCCAGTACTTC
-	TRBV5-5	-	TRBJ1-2	CASSLAAGYNYGYTF	TGTGCCAGCAGCTTGGCTGCCGGGTATAACTATGGCTACACCTTC
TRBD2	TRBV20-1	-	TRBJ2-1	CSARQLAGSSYNEQFF	TGCAGTGCTAGACAACTAGCGGGCTCCTCCTACAATGAGCAGTTCTTC
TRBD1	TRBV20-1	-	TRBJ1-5	CSASGDRTINQPQHF	TGCAGTGCTAGCGGGGACAGGACGATCAATCAGCCCCAGCATTTT
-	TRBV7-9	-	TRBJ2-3	CASSPGAGNTDMQYF	TGTGCCAGCAGCCCAGGGGCGGGTAACACAGATATGCAGTATTTT
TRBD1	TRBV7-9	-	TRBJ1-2	CASSLGSGQLYGYTF	TGTGCCAGCAGCTTAGGTTCGGGACAGCTCTATGGCTACACCTTC
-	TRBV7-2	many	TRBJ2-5	CASSLGSSQETQYF	TGTGCCAGCAGCTTAGGGTCAAGCCAAGAGACCCAGTACTTC
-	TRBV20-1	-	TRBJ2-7	CSARDFQGSSYEQYF	TGCAGTGCTAGAGATTTCCAGGGGAGCTCCTACGAGCAGTACTTC
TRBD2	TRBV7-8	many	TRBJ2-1	CASSLAVVLAGGSSYNEQFF	TGTGCCAGCAGCTTAGCGGTTGTACTAGCGGGGGGAAGCTCCTACAATGAGCAGTTCTTC
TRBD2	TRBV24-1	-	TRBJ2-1	CATSDFAGDEQFF	TGTGCCACCAGTGATTTCGCGGGGGATGAGCAGTTCTTC
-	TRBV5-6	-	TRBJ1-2	CASSFTGTSGYTF	TGTGCCAGCAGCTTCACAGGGACTAGTGGCTACACCTTC
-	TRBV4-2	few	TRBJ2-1	CASSPDGGGGFDEQFF	TGTGCCAGCAGCCCTGATGGTGGAGGGGGCTTCGATGAGCAGTTCTTC
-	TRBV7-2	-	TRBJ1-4	CASSLVGGVGEKLFF	TGTGCCAGCAGCTTAGTCGGGGGGGTCGGGGAAAAACTGTTTTTT